This section outlines one TCR beta chain sequence together with its context. Its antigen is currently unknown. PCR amplification relied on 60 Vbeta primers (plus 13 Jbeta primers). Original handling: In a later analysis, of roughly 83 million unique beta chains, roughly 11 million appeared in at least two donors. The assay was immunoSEQ multiplex PCR, and TCRdb's table has in-frame clones only and misses some. V and J calls plus clone size are reproduced from that table; the DNA served to infer D and trimming. The profile covers some 200,000 clones, with roughly 80% appearing a single time and roughly a sixth taken by the ten largest. Trimming at V came to 0 bases and at J to 5 bases, leaving 2 bases not matched to a gene. From germline, CDR1 is LGHNA and CDR2 YNFKEQ. CDR3 length: 14 residues. The data were taken from a study of cytomegalovirus exposure and HLA in healthy donors. Study as a whole: There were a few hundred genotyped donors. Of these, 81% fell in the genetic ancestry cluster associated with self-reported Caucasian donors. Findings and caveats of the study: Presence/absence analyses took donor sequencing depth as roughly uniform. Immune exposure information available was restricted to CMV serostatus.

The TCR was taken from a man aged 35 to 55 in good health and CMV-seronegative. Sequenced input: PBMCs. V usage is TRBV4-2 and J usage is TRBJ2-7; 9 nucleotides line up with TRBD2. The CDR3: CASSQEAGGNEQYF. The DNA of the CDR3 is TGTGCCAGCAGCCAAGAAGCGGGAGGCAACGAGCAGTACTTC.